The source of this T cell receptor beta chain is a study of cytomegalovirus exposure and HLA in healthy donors. The study's findings and limits: Previous analysis showed most TCR beta V segments were productive about 87% or about 30% of the time. As was reported, the HLA-A and HLA-B alleles of most subjects were accurately predicted from TCR beta sequences.

The germline gives CDR1 SEHNR, CDR2 FQNEAQ (reference sequence). Trimming left V 3 bases short and J 7 bases short, with 8 bases between. The CDR3 extends over 12 amino acids. Concerning this clone: Its target is not known.

In the PCR, 60 Vbeta and 13 Jbeta primers were used. Repertoires were generated with immunoSEQ multiplex PCR, while TCRdb's copy carries only in-frame clones and drops some. The top ten clones hold around 1.9% of a sample with under 70,000 clones, roughly 65% of them seen once. This receptor was identified in a woman aged 25-40 years in good health and CMV-seronegative. This chain uses TRBV7-9 with TRBJ2-3, with D uncertain. Sequencing was performed on PBMCs. CDR3 amino acids: CASSLAENTQYF. CDR3 DNA sequence: TGTGCCAGCAGCTTGGCCGAAAATACGCAGTATTTT.